The present T cell receptor beta chain was sequenced within a study of identical twins. This clonotype was observed a handful of times. Its antigen is unknown. Among all donors, each was a healthy Caucasian. Per the germline V gene, CDR1 is LGHNA and CDR2 is YNFKEQ. The V end lost 3 bases, the J end lost 0 bases, and 11 bases lay between the germline ends. CDR3 size: 15 residues. Study-wide results and caveats: A cross-sectional statistical analysis, not follow-up of the same donors, supported the conclusions.

A universal primer site was created by template switching, with the cDNA bearing unique molecular identifiers. TCRdb analysed the 5' RACE reads with MiXCR anew, one entry per CDR3 protein. The sample consists of some 600,000 distinct CDR3 sequences, about 7% of them appearing once. This sample was also put to use in a study of yellow fever vaccine responses in identical twins. This second report adds: As reported, the vaccine T cell response of twins seemed partly convergent and partly personalized.

The source material was PBMCs. The chain couples TRBV4-2 to TRBJ1-1, with D possibly being TRBD1 (5 bases). This sequence originates from a woman under 30 in good health. The CDR3 sequence is CASSQGDSLNTEAFF. For the CDR3, the DNA is TGTGCCAGCAGCCAGGGGGACTCTCTGAACACTGAAGCTTTCTTT.